This is a list of T cell receptor beta chains from one sample in a study of blood T cell repertoires in COVID-19. The data were produced by immunoSEQ multiplex PCR, yet TCRdb's version contains in-frame clones alone and is incomplete. The data contain around 87,000 clones, about 89% of them singletons. The sequenced material came from peripheral blood. These receptors were obtained from a man aged 45 to 65 with acute or convalescent COVID-19. CDR3s include the opening cysteine and the closing phenylalanine or tryptophan. Each record gives: D gene, J gene, V gene, clone size, CDR3 DNA, CDR3 protein. D genes are given only for firm matches. Clone size, where shown, is once, few, many, or a class for clones that have expanded.

D: .; J: TRBJ1-2; V: TRBV27; size: .; DNA: TGTGCCAGCAGTTTACAACCGGGAGTCTATGGCTACACCTTC; CDR3: CASSLQPGVYGYTF
D: TRBD2; J: TRBJ2-3; V: TRBV9; size: .; DNA: TGTGCCAGCAGCGTGAGACTAGCGGGGGGGCCAGATACGCAGTATTTT; CDR3: CASSVRLAGGPDTQYF
D: TRBD1; J: TRBJ2-7; V: TRBV7-2; size: few; DNA: TGTGCCAGCAGCTCCCAGACAGGGACCTCACGCGAGCAGTACTTC; CDR3: CASSSQTGTSREQYF
D: TRBD1; J: TRBJ2-1; V: TRBV11-2; size: .; DNA: TGTGCCAGCAGCTTGCTGACAGGGGGCTACAATGAGCAGTTCTTC; CDR3: CASSLLTGGYNEQFF
D: .; J: TRBJ1-1; V: TRBV5-6; size: .; DNA: TGTGCCAGCAGCCTATTGGGACTGGGGAACACTGAAGCTTTCTTT; CDR3: CASSLLGLGNTEAFF
D: .; J: TRBJ1-2; V: TRBV6-5; size: .; DNA: TGTGCCAGCGCTAGTTCCGCGGGGAACTATGGCTACACCTTC; CDR3: CASASSAGNYGYTF
D: TRBD1; J: TRBJ1-3; V: TRBV7-8; size: few; DNA: TGTGCCAGCAGCTTAGGGTTAGGGGGCACTGGAAACACCATATATTTT; CDR3: CASSLGLGGTGNTIYF
D: TRBD1; J: TRBJ1-4; V: TRBV25-1; size: .; DNA: TGTGCCAGCAGTGAGGTGAGGGACAGGACTAATGAAAAACTGTTTTTT; CDR3: CASSEVRDRTNEKLFF
D: .; J: TRBJ2-1; V: TRBV5-4; size: many; DNA: TGTGCCAGCAGCTTGGGCGCGGCCCCGGGTAATGAGCAGTTCTTC; CDR3: CASSLGAAPGNEQFF
D: TRBD1; J: TRBJ1-2; V: TRBV6-5; size: .; DNA: TGTGCCAGCAGCCGGATACAGGGGGCAGGCTCTGGCTACACCTTC; CDR3: CASSRIQGAGSGYTF